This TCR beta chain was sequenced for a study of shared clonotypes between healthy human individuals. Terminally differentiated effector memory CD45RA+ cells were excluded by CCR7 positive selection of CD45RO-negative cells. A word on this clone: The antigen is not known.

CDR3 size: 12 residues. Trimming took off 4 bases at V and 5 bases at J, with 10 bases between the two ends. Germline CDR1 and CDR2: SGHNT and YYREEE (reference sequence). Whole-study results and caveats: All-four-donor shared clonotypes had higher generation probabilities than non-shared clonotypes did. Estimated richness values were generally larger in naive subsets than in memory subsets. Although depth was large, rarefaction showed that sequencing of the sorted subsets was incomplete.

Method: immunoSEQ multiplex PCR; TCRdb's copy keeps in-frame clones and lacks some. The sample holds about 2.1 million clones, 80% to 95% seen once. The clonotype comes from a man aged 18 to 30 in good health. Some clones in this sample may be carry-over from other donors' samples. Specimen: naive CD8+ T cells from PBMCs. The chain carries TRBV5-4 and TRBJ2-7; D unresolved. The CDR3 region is CASSGVGDEQYF. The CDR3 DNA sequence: TGTGCCAGCAGCGGCGTCGGCGACGAGCAGTACTTC.